Listed below are T cell receptor beta chains from one sample, sequenced in a study of identical twins. One entry per CDR3 protein results from TCRdb running MiXCR on the 5' RACE reads. The sample has roughly 770,000 distinct CDR3 sequences; roughly 18% are singletons. These records were also assigned to another study, of T cells expressing NK-cell markers.

Sequenced input: PBMCs. The receptors derive from a woman younger than 35 in good health. Each CDR3 is given with its conserved first and last residue. D genes are given only for firm matches. Some rows mark clone size as missing; the rest say once, few, many or name a class of expanded clone.

CDR3 protein	CDR3 DNA	V gene	J gene	D gene	clone size
CASSGGSYYEQYF	TGTGCCAGTAGTGGAGGCAGCTACTACGAGCAGTACTTC	TRBV19	TRBJ2-7	NA	NA
CASSVDPHPLHF	TGTGCCAGCAGCGTAGACCCTCACCCCCTCCACTTT	TRBV7-2	TRBJ1-6	NA	few
CSARRSAGYTYEQYF	TGCAGTGCTAGACGGTCAGCGGGGTACACCTACGAGCAGTACTTC	TRBV20-1	TRBJ2-7	TRBD2	NA
CASSSSVFSTDTQYF	TGTGCCAGCAGCTCATCGGTCTTTTCCACAGATACGCAGTATTTT	TRBV7-9	TRBJ2-3	NA	NA
CGGYSGNYNEQFF	TGCGGAGGGTACAGCGGAAACTACAATGAGCAGTTCTTC	TRBV29-1	TRBJ2-1	NA	NA
CASRRVAGVGGTDTQYF	TGTGCCAGCAGACGTGTGGCGGGAGTGGGTGGCACAGATACGCAGTATTTT	TRBV7-2	TRBJ2-3	TRBD2	NA
CASSQRTGGYEQYF	TGCGCCAGCAGCCAGAGGACAGGGGGTTACGAGCAGTACTTC	TRBV4-1	TRBJ2-7	TRBD1	few
CASSLVGGAKTQYF	TGTGCCAGCAGTTTAGTGGGGGGCGCGAAGACCCAGTACTTC	TRBV12-3/TRBV12-4	TRBJ2-5	NA	NA
CASSLEGFYNEQFF	TGTGCCAGCAGCTTAGAGGGGTTTTACAATGAGCAGTTCTTC	TRBV11-2	TRBJ2-1	NA	few
CASSADSGRGMNEQFF	TGTGCCAGCAGCGCGGATAGCGGGAGGGGAATGAATGAGCAGTTCTTC	TRBV9	TRBJ2-1	TRBD2	few
CSARRSGSRDEQFF	TGCAGTGCTAGGAGAAGCGGGAGTAGGGATGAGCAGTTCTTC	TRBV20-1	TRBJ2-1	TRBD2	few
CASSLGEQTNTGELFF	TGTGCCAGCAGCTTAGGGGAACAGACGAACACCGGGGAGCTGTTTTTT	TRBV7-9	TRBJ2-2	NA	NA
CASTIRLGAYNEQFF	TGTGCCAGCACCATTAGGTTGGGGGCCTACAATGAGCAGTTCTTC	TRBV27	TRBJ2-1	NA	few
CASSLSSIDTQYF	TGTGCCAGCAGCTTATCTAGCATCGATACGCAGTATTTT	TRBV7-2	TRBJ2-3	NA	many
CSATSTTENYGYTF	TGCAGTGCTACATCAACGACAGAAAACTATGGCTACACCTTC	TRBV20-1	TRBJ1-2	NA	few
CASSWKETQYF	TGTGCCAGCAGCTGGAAAGAGACCCAGTACTTC	TRBV7-9	TRBJ2-5	NA	few
CASSLLGTSQETQYF	TGCGCCAGCAGCTTGCTTGGGACTAGCCAAGAGACCCAGTACTTC	TRBV5-1	TRBJ2-5	TRBD2	few
CSAGSRERGATDTQYF	TGCAGTGCTGGCTCCAGGGAGCGGGGGGCCACAGATACGCAGTATTTT	TRBV20-1	TRBJ2-3	TRBD2	NA
CASSPSGPNEQFF	TGTGCCAGCTCACCTAGCGGCCCCAATGAGCAGTTCTTC	TRBV6-1	TRBJ2-1	TRBD2	many
CASSLGPGTDSDTQYF	TGTGCCAGCAGCTTAGGACCCGGGACAGATTCGGATACGCAGTATTTT	TRBV7-9	TRBJ2-3	TRBD1	NA
CASKQGSSYNEQFF	TGTGCCAGCAAGCAGGGGAGCTCCTACAATGAGCAGTTCTTC	TRBV27	TRBJ2-1	NA	NA
CASSVGQGGYNEQFF	TGTGCCAGCAGCGTAGGACAGGGTGGGTACAATGAGCAGTTCTTC	TRBV9	TRBJ2-1	TRBD1	many
CASSRGPSPTDTQYF	TGTGCCAGCAGCCGAGGGCCTAGCCCGACAGATACGCAGTATTTT	TRBV12-3/TRBV12-4	TRBJ2-3	NA	NA
CASSSTAGSGVSNEQFF	TGTGCCAGCAGTTCCACCGCAGGGAGCGGGGTAAGCAATGAGCAGTTCTTC	TRBV6-5	TRBJ2-1	TRBD2	few
CASSRMEGGNYGYTF	TGCGCCAGCAGCCGGATGGAGGGAGGAAACTATGGCTACACCTTC	TRBV5-1	TRBJ1-2	NA	NA
CASSSVLGGEQFF	TGTGCCAGCAGTAGTGTTCTAGGGGGTGAGCAGTTCTTC	TRBV6-2/TRBV6-3	TRBJ2-1	NA	few
CASSSSKAGRGQFF	TGTGCCAGCAGTTCGAGCAAGGCGGGGAGAGGGCAGTTCTTC	TRBV27	TRBJ2-1	NA	NA
CASSLSVGTGAIEQYF	TGTGCCAGCAGTTTATCGGTTGGGACAGGGGCTATTGAGCAGTACTTC	TRBV27	TRBJ2-7	TRBD1	few
CASSSKRAGYETQYF	TGTGCCAGCAGCTCCAAACGAGCGGGATATGAGACCCAGTACTTC	TRBV7-8	TRBJ2-5	TRBD2	NA
CASSLEGIKNIQYF	TGTGCCAGCAGCTTAGAGGGGATCAAAAACATTCAGTACTTC	TRBV7-2	TRBJ2-4	NA	NA
CAISTPGTRAVHEQYF	TGTGCCATCAGCACCCCTGGGACTAGGGCGGTCCACGAGCAGTACTTC	TRBV10-3	TRBJ2-7	TRBD2	few
CASKWELNTEAFF	TGCGCCAGCAAGTGGGAGCTGAACACTGAAGCTTTCTTT	TRBV5-1	TRBJ1-1	NA	NA
CASSKAQLRTQYF	TGTGCCAGCAGCAAAGCGCAGTTGCGAACGCAGTATTTT	TRBV21-1	TRBJ2-3	NA	NA
CSAPKGQGLEAFF	TGCAGTGCTCCGAAGGGACAGGGGTTGGAAGCTTTCTTT	TRBV20-1	TRBJ1-1	TRBD1	NA
CASSQIYPGGTEAFF	TGCGCCAGCAGCCAAATCTACCCGGGCGGCACTGAAGCTTTCTTT	TRBV4-1	TRBJ1-1	NA	few
CATSGTGGGNEQFF	TGTGCCACCAGCGGGACAGGGGGCGGGAATGAGCAGTTCTTC	TRBV24-1	TRBJ2-1	TRBD1	NA
CSARSPEQETQYF	TGCAGTGCTAGATCGCCAGAACAAGAGACCCAGTACTTC	TRBV20-1	TRBJ2-5	NA	many
CASSLSDSSGNTIYF	TGTGCCAGCAGTTTGAGCGATAGCTCTGGAAACACCATATATTTT	TRBV12-3/TRBV12-4	TRBJ1-3	NA	many
CASSYSIRGNTIYF	TGTGCCAGCAGTTACTCGATCCGCGGAAACACCATATATTTT	TRBV6-5	TRBJ1-3	NA	many
CASSLYGSQGAEAFF	TGCGCCAGCAGCTTGTATGGCTCCCAAGGCGCTGAAGCTTTCTTT	TRBV5-1	TRBJ1-1	NA	few
CAMGPGPTNYGYTF	TGTGCCATGGGCCCCGGGCCCACTAACTATGGCTACACCTTC	TRBV10-3	TRBJ1-2	NA	once
CASSDRGSTGNEQFF	TGCGCCAGCAGTGACCGCGGGAGTACCGGGAATGAGCAGTTCTTC	TRBV10-1	TRBJ2-1	TRBD2	NA
CASSQEHDGPYGYTF	TGCGCCAGCAGCCAAGAACATGACGGACCCTATGGCTACACCTTC	TRBV4-3	TRBJ1-2	NA	NA
CASSPLDRPQGGYTF	TGTGCCAGCAGTCCTCTAGACAGGCCCCAAGGCGGCTACACCTTC	TRBV6-1	TRBJ1-2	NA	NA
CASSQDETSGGAGSPDTQYF	TGTGCCAGCAGCCAAGATGAGACTAGCGGGGGGGCGGGTTCTCCAGATACGCAGTATTTT	TRBV4-2	TRBJ2-3	TRBD2	NA
CASSYLRGGTFF	TGTGCCAGCAGCTACCTCAGAGGCGGAACTTTCTTT	TRBV27	TRBJ1-1	NA	many
CASSSGPATGELFF	TGTGCCAGCAGCTCAGGACCTGCCACCGGGGAGCTGTTTTTT	TRBV5-6	TRBJ2-2	NA	few
CASSSLDSSPSTDTQYF	TGTGCCAGCAGTTCACTGGACAGCAGTCCTAGCACAGATACGCAGTATTTT	TRBV12-3/TRBV12-4	TRBJ2-3	NA	NA
CASSRDRGTDTQYF	TGCGCCAGCAGCCGGGACAGGGGCACAGATACGCAGTATTTT	TRBV5-1	TRBJ2-3	TRBD1	many
CASSLRTVYEQYF	TGTGCCAGCAGTCTAAGGACAGTCTACGAGCAGTACTTC	TRBV12-3/TRBV12-4	TRBJ2-7	NA	few
CASSLKLESTQYF	TGTGCCAGCAGTCTTAAACTAGAATCTACGCAGTATTTT	TRBV12-3/TRBV12-4	TRBJ2-3	NA	few
CASRGRDRDHIQYF	TGTGCCAGCAGAGGCCGGGACAGGGACCACATTCAGTACTTC	TRBV6-1	TRBJ2-4	TRBD1	many
CASRSAGADTQYF	TGTGCCAGCAGATCAGCGGGGGCAGATACGCAGTATTTT	TRBV7-9	TRBJ2-3	TRBD2	few
CASSMDTDVAFF	TGTGCCAGCAGCATGGACACAGATGTAGCTTTCTTT	TRBV14	TRBJ1-1	NA	few
CASSTTGSGETQYF	TGTGCCAGCAGTACGACAGGGTCCGGGGAGACCCAGTACTTC	TRBV6-1	TRBJ2-5	TRBD1	few
CASSYSRAQIFNEQFF	TGTGCCAGCAGTTACTCGCGGGCCCAAATTTTCAATGAGCAGTTCTTC	TRBV6-5	TRBJ2-1	NA	few
CASRPAGVAGELFF	TGCGCCAGCAGACCAGCGGGAGTTGCCGGGGAGCTGTTTTTT	TRBV5-1	TRBJ2-2	TRBD2	few
CAIGEGGPGYEQYF	TGTGCCATCGGAGAGGGAGGGCCTGGCTACGAGCAGTACTTC	TRBV10-3	TRBJ2-7	TRBD2	NA